One sample yielded the 2 T cell receptor beta chains listed below, sequenced in a study of PD-1 blockade in classical Hodgkin lymphoma. Patients all relapsed after autologous stem cell transplantation, and there was variation in brentuximab vedotin exposure. The data were produced by immunoSEQ multiplex PCR, yet TCRdb's version contains in-frame clones alone and is incomplete. Of roughly 25,000 clones in the sample, about four fifths were seen once. The sequences come from peripheral blood mononuclear cells (PBMCs), collected before the second cycle of nivolumab. Every receptor here comes from a human donor with classical Hodgkin lymphoma.

The chain links TRBV6-6 to TRBJ1-5, with D possibly being TRBD1 (5 bases). CDR1 is MNHNY, CDR2 SVGAGI, per germline (reference sequence). The CDR3 runs to 16 residues. Trimming pared 2 bases from V and 1 base from J, leaving 12 bases between. The DNA of the CDR3 is TGTGCCAGCAGTTACCCCCCGGGACCGAGCAATCAGCCCCAGCATTTT. It specifies CASSYPPGPSNQPQHF.

The chain uses TRBV18 and TRBJ1-1; TRBD1 agrees at 7 bases. J gave up 6 bases and V 3 bases, and 10 bases lay outside the gene matches. Germline CDR1 reads KGHSH; CDR2 reads LQKENI. This CDR3 has 15 amino acids. DNA for the CDR3: TGTGCCAGCTCACCGATTTGGACAGGACAACCTGAAGCTTTCTTT. Its translation: CASSPIWTGQPEAFF. Full variable domain (missing parts from reference TRBV18 and TRBJ1-1): NAGVMQNPRHLVRRRGQEARLRCSPMKGHSHVYWYRQLPEEGLKFMVYLQKENIIDESGMPKERFSAEFPKEGPSILRIQQVVRGDSAAYFCASSPIWTGQPEAFFGQGTRLTVV.